One and the same sample provided the 28 T cell receptor beta chains below, sequenced in a study of blood T cell repertoires in COVID-19. TCRdb keeps only in-frame clones here, not all; method: immunoSEQ multiplex PCR. The data show 70,000 to 90,000 clones, with about 83% seen just once and roughly 8% held by the top ten. Input material: peripheral blood. Source of these receptors: a man aged 45-60 years with active COVID-19.

This clone appeared a few times. The chain uses TRBV12-3 or TRBV12-4 and TRBJ2-1, with D perhaps matching TRBD2 (5 bases). V was shortened by 7 bases and J by 8 bases, with 9 bases between the two germline ends. CDR3 length: 11 amino acids. This CDR3 reads CASKYGDEQFF. DNA for the CDR3: TGTGCCAGCAAGTACGGGGATGAGCAGTTCTTC.

V and J are TRBV6-6 and TRBJ1-2; a weak D match, TRBD1 (6 bases). Trimming took off 7 bases at V and 2 bases at J, with 14 bases between the two ends. Germline V gene sequence: CDR1 MNHNY, CDR2 SVGAGI (reference sequence). This CDR3 has 14 amino acids. CDR3 loop: CASTYLGANYGYTF. Written as DNA, the CDR3 is TGTGCCAGCACCTATCTGGGGGCCAACTATGGCTACACCTTC.

This clone appeared a single time. The chain combines TRBV18 with TRBJ2-7, with D perhaps TRBD1 (6 bases). The CDR3 is 14 residues long. V was pared by 3 bases and J by 3 bases, with 12 bases between. In germline, CDR1 is KGHSH, CDR2 LQKENI. The CDR3 loop is CASSPARGSYEQYF. The CDR3 coding sequence is TGTGCCAGCTCACCCGCGAGGGGGAGCTACGAGCAGTACTTC.

The genes are TRBV5-1 and TRBJ2-2; D might be TRBD2 (6 bases). Between the trimmed V and J ends, which lost 0 bases and 5 bases, there was a span of 8 bases. This CDR3 is built from 14 residues. The germline gives CDR1 SGHRS, CDR2 YFSETQ. For the CDR3, the DNA is TGCGCCAGCAGCTTGGGGGACTCAACCGGGGAGCTGTTTTTT. Amino acids: CASSLGDSTGELFF.

This chain links TRBV18 with TRBJ2-1; 8 bases are a match to TRBD2. Germline V gives CDR1 KGHSH, CDR2 LQKENI. This CDR3 region has 19 residues. The ends lost 4 bases at V and 0 bases at J; junction bases unmatched: 14. This CDR3 is CASSLLSGGAGDSYNEQFF. The CDR3, as DNA: TGTGCCAGCTCACTTCTCAGTGGGGGAGCGGGGGACTCCTACAATGAGCAGTTCTTC.

This chain uses TRBV7-9 with TRBJ1-1; D perhaps matches TRBD1 (5 bases). Germline V lookup: CDR1 SEHNR, CDR2 FQNEAQ (reference sequence). V lost 5 bases and J 7 bases, leaving 14 bases between the germline ends. CDR3 size: 13 residues. The CDR3 bases are TGTGCCAGCAGCCCTGAGGTAGGGGTTGAAGCTTTCTTT. Its translation is CASSPEVGVEAFF.

The rearrangement uses TRBV18 and TRBJ2-5, with D tentatively TRBD2 (6 bases). The CDR3 has 15 amino acids. The germline gives CDR1 KGHSH, CDR2 LQKENI. The V end lost 3 bases, the J end lost 3 bases, and 14 bases lay between the germline ends. The CDR3 here is CASSPLTRGKETQYF. CDR3 sequence (DNA): TGTGCCAGCTCACCGTTAACGCGGGGAAAAGAGACCCAGTACTTC.

V is TRBV28 and J is TRBJ2-7; D remains ambiguous. V lost 5 bases, J lost 3 bases, and 23 bases lay in between. The CDR3 covers 17 residues. Germline lookup yields CDR1 MDHEN and CDR2 SYDVKM. In DNA, the CDR3 is TGTGCCAGCAGTAGCGTTGAGAGGTCTTCAATGGGCTACGAGCAGTACTTC. Its protein product is CASSSVERSSMGYEQYF.

On this clone: An end of the junction differs from the germline gene, which may be a read error. The chain carries TRBV5-5 and TRBJ2-1; perhaps TRBD1 as D (6 bases). This CDR3 is built from 12 residues. CDR1 is SGHKS and CDR2 is YYEKEE in the germline V gene (reference sequence). The CDR3 DNA is TGTGCCAGCAGCCTGGCGACAGGCTCATCGATCTTC. Protein sequence: CASSLATGSSIF.

J is TRBJ2-5 and V is TRBV7-3; TRBD2 aligns across 9 bases. The CDR3 runs 13 residues. CDR1 is SGHTA and CDR2 is FQGTGA in the germline V gene. Losses at the gene ends were 8 bases for V and 2 bases for J; bases not matched to a gene: 3. The CDR3 sequence is CASSSGTQETQYF. The CDR3 nucleotides are TGTGCCAGCTCTAGCGGGACACAAGAGACCCAGTACTTC. The variable domain in full, with the rest retrieved from reference TRBV7-3 and TRBJ2-5, is GAGVSQTPSNKVTEKGKYVELRCDPISGHTALYWYRQSLGQGPEFLIYFQGTGAADDSGLPNDRFFAVRPEGSVSTLKIQRTERGDSAVYLCASSSGTQETQYFGPGTRLLVL.

This rearrangement joins TRBV29-1 to TRBJ2-7; 7 nucleotides match TRBD1. Germline CDR1 is SQVTM and CDR2 is ANQGSEA. With V trimmed by 6 bases and J by 4 bases, 9 bases remained unmatched. The CDR3 is 13 amino acids. Here the CDR3 reads CSVTTTGRYEQYF. For the CDR3, the DNA is TGCAGCGTCACTACGACAGGGCGGTACGAGCAGTACTTC.

This rearrangement joins TRBV7-2 to TRBJ1-5; a possible D gene is TRBD1 (6 bases). CDR3 length: 16 amino acids. V was trimmed by 2 bases and J by 9 bases, leaving 20 bases between them. Germline assignment: CDR1 SGHTA and CDR2 FQGNSA. The CDR3 region has the DNA TGTGCCAGCAGCTTAATGACAGGCTTACTTCGCGGGCCCCAGCATTTT. Protein: CASSLMTGLLRGPQHF.

The V and J genes are TRBV4-1 and TRBJ1-2, with TRBD1 identical over 8 bases. Germline CDR1 reads MGHRA; CDR2 reads YSYEKL. CDR3 length equals 15 residues. Trimming at V came to 3 bases and at J to 5 bases, leaving 8 bases not matched to a gene. DNA of the CDR3: TGCGCCAGCAGCCAGGCTACGGACAGGGAGTATGGCTACACCTTC. As protein: CASSQATDREYGYTF.

This clone was recorded a few times. The rearrangement links TRBV24-1 to TRBJ2-7, with D perhaps TRBD2 (5 bases). Per germline, CDR1 KGHDR and CDR2 SFDVKD. This CDR3 region has 13 residues. Trimming pared 4 bases from V and 3 bases from J, leaving 9 bases between. In nucleotides, the CDR3 is TGTGCCACCAGTGAAACGGGATTCTACGAGCAGTACTTC. Translation gives CATSETGFYEQYF.

The chain carries TRBV4-3 and TRBJ1-2; tentative D call: TRBD1 (5 bases). There are 17 residues in the CDR3. Germline CDR1 LGHNA, CDR2 YSLEER. Trimming cost V 1 base and J 7 bases, with 22 bases left between them. CDR3 residues: CASSQGIMGPRRVGYTF. The CDR3 DNA is TGCGCCAGCAGCCAAGGTATCATGGGGCCTCGTCGAGTTGGCTACACCTTC.

The V call is TRBV28, the J call TRBJ1-2; TRBD1 might be the D (5 bases). This CDR3 region has 13 residues. Germline lookup yields CDR1 MDHEN and CDR2 SYDVKM. V lost 4 bases and J 5 bases, leaving 11 bases between the germline ends. CDR3 nucleotides: TGTGCCAGCAGTTCCCGACAGTCATATGGCTACACCTTC. Translating gives CASSSRQSYGYTF.

This chain uses TRBV24-1 with TRBJ2-1; 9 bases line up with TRBD1. Trimming took 7 bases from V and 2 from J; bases not matched to a gene: 11. The CDR3 is made up of 17 amino acids. CDR1 is KGHDR, CDR2 SFDVKD, per germline. The CDR3 sequence is CATSHTTGGDPYNEQFF. The CDR3 DNA reads as TGTGCCACCAGCCACACGACAGGGGGGGATCCCTACAATGAGCAGTTCTTC.

As DNA, the CDR3 is TGTGCCAGCAGCCCTCAGGGGCGCCTGGGGATATACGAGCAGTACTTC. Its translation: CASSPQGRLGIYEQYF. This chain connects TRBV7-6 to TRBJ2-7, with D possibly TRBD1 on 6 matching bases. Germline CDR1 is SGHVS and CDR2 is FNYEAQ. The CDR3 totals 16 residues. Trimming took 5 bases from V and 4 from J, leaving 21 bases between them.

The rearrangement joins TRBV11-2 to TRBJ1-4; perhaps TRBD1 as D (5 bases). The CDR3 covers 14 residues. Trimming left V 3 bases short and J 8 bases short, with 13 bases between. The germline gives CDR1 SGHAT, CDR2 FQNNGV. DNA for the CDR3: TGTGCCAGCAGCTTCGGGGGAGGTGGAGAAAAACTGTTTTTT. Translation gives CASSFGGGGEKLFF.

The J gene is TRBJ2-1, the V gene TRBV27; 12 positions agree with TRBD2. V was pared by 6 bases and J by 7 bases, with 7 bases of the junction left unmatched. Germline assignment: CDR1 MNHEY and CDR2 SMNVEV (reference sequence). The CDR3 is 15 residues long. CDR3: CASSRLAGARNEQFF. CDR3 bases: TGTGCCAGCAGCAGACTAGCGGGAGCTCGGAATGAGCAGTTCTTC.

The V call is TRBV28, the J call TRBJ1-4, with 9 positions matching TRBD1. The CDR3 contains 15 residues. The germline V gene has CDR1 MDHEN and CDR2 SYDVKM. The V gene end was trimmed by 4 bases and the J gene end by 7 bases; junction bases not matched to a gene: 7. The chain's CDR3 is CASSSPQGASEKLFF. CDR3 nucleotide sequence: TGTGCCAGCAGTTCCCCACAGGGGGCGAGTGAAAAACTGTTTTTT.

This chain uses TRBV9 with TRBJ1-4; D might be TRBD1 (5 bases). The germline V and J ends were trimmed by 0 bases and 5 bases, with 5 bases remaining between them. The length of the CDR3 is 13 residues. Germline-derived CDR1 and CDR2 are SGDLS and YYNGEE. CDR3 residues: CASSVAGNEKLFF. In DNA form, the CDR3 reads TGTGCCAGCAGCGTAGCAGGGAATGAAAAACTGTTTTTT.

The V gene is TRBV5-5, the J gene TRBJ1-5; the match to TRBD1 covers 10 bases. J was trimmed by 0 bases and V by 4 bases; bases with no gene match: 7. Germline values: CDR1 SGHKS, CDR2 YYEKEE (reference sequence). This CDR3 region has 17 residues. The CDR3 bases are TGTGCCAGCAGCCTTGGACAGGGGGATTATAGCAATCAGCCCCAGCATTTT. It specifies CASSLGQGDYSNQPQHF.

This rearrangement joins TRBV5-6 to TRBJ1-1, with TRBD1 matching over 7 bases. This CDR3 has 15 residues. V gave up 4 bases and J gave up 0 bases; unmatched junction bases: 6. CDR1 and CDR2 from the germline V gene are SGHDT and YYEEEE. In DNA form, the CDR3 reads TGTGCCAGCAGCGGAGTCAGGGGGGTGAACACTGAAGCTTTCTTT. As protein: CASSGVRGVNTEAFF.

The CDR3 DNA follows: TGTGCCTGGAGCTCTGGGGCAGATAATGAAAAACTGTTTTTT. It encodes CAWSSGADNEKLFF. The chain couples TRBV30 to TRBJ1-4, with a possible D match to TRBD1 (5 bases). The V gene lost 3 bases and the J gene lost 4 bases, with 12 bases spanning the gap. Looked up from germline, CDR1 is GTSNPN and CDR2 is SVGIG (reference sequence). The CDR3 is 14 residues long.

V gene TRBV7-9 combines with J gene TRBJ2-1, with a possible D match to TRBD2 (5 bases). The CDR3 is 17 residues long. Germline CDR1 and CDR2: SEHNR and FQNEAQ (reference sequence). Deletions cut 1 base from V and 0 bases from J, with 13 bases between. CDR3 DNA sequence: TGTGCCAGCAGCTTAGGGAGCGGCACTAGCTCCTACAATGAGCAGTTCTTC. Translating it yields CASSLGSGTSSYNEQFF.

The chain recombines TRBV5-1 with TRBJ2-5; a weak D match, TRBD2 (6 bases). Trimming took off 5 bases at V and 2 bases at J, with 13 bases between the two ends. Germline V gives CDR1 SGHRS, CDR2 YFSETQ. The CDR3 is made up of 14 amino acids. The DNA of the CDR3 is TGCGCCAGCAGGGCGGGACTTGGACAAGAGACCCAGTACTTC. Its translation is CASRAGLGQETQYF. Supplemented by reference TRBV5-1 and TRBJ2-5, the full variable domain reads KAGVTQTPRYLIKTRGQQVTLSCSPISGHRSVSWYQQTPGQGLQFLFEYFSETQRNKGNFPGRFSGRQFSNSRSEMNVSTLELGDSALYLCASRAGLGQETQYFGPGTRLLVL.

This chain joins TRBV4-3 and TRBJ2-5; possible D gene TRBD1, 6 bases. CDR1 is LGHNA and CDR2 is YSLEER in the germline V gene. V was trimmed by 4 bases and J by 3 bases, leaving 15 bases between them. The CDR3 is 15 amino acids. CDR3 loop: CASSPTGQEKETQYF. The CDR3 bases are TGCGCCAGCAGCCCCACGGGACAAGAGAAAGAGACCCAGTACTTC.